The clone carrying this T cell receptor beta chain showed up just a few times. The antigen remains unidentified. The data derive from a study of T cell repertoires in cytomegalovirus infection. Across the whole study: Selection of CMV epitopes for the study included recently identified HLA-C-restricted and well-studied HLA-B-restricted ones. Public TCR beta signatures marked donors with CMV infection and the matching HLA. Whole-study findings and limits: Of the TCR beta families, the public ones yielded a cumulative frequency that identified carriers of CMV plus the relevant HLA. The study found HLA-C-restricted CMV-specific TCR beta clonotypes dominating the ex vivo response.

This CDR3 has 13 residues. Germline V gene sequence: CDR1 SGHVS, CDR2 FNYEAQ. The V and J ends lost 7 bases and 4 bases respectively, with 11 bases between them. TCRdb recomputed calls from the reads with MiXCR, one row per CDR3 protein. Here the sample spans 200,000 to 250,000 distinct CDR3 sequences, around two fifths being singletons. The source material was CD8+ T cells from cultured PBMCs, sampled from culture after CMV antigen stimulation. The V call is TRBV7-6, the J call TRBJ2-1; TRBD2 might be the D (5 bases). The sequence derives from a human donor in good health (CMV status not recorded). Some clones in this sample may be carry-over from other donors' samples. CDR3: CASTTGGYNEQFF. The CDR3 DNA follows: TGTGCCAGCACCACCGGCGGGTACAATGAGCAGTTCTTC.